One and the same sample provided the 4 T cell receptor beta chains below, sequenced in a study of graft-versus-host responses after intestinal transplantation. TCRdb keeps only in-frame clones here, not all; method: immunoSEQ multiplex PCR. The sample holds roughly 93,000 clones, about 93% seen once. The antigens of these receptors remain unknown. This material consisted of unstimulated CD8+ T cells sorted from spleen or lymph node cells, taken before intestinal transplant. All receptors derive from a human donor who received an intestinal transplant.

The chain uses TRBV27 and TRBJ2-7; D is perhaps TRBD1 (5 bases). Trimming cost V 3 bases and J 3 bases, with 9 bases left between them. The germline V gene encodes CDR1 MNHEY and CDR2 SMNVEV (reference sequence). The CDR3 covers 13 residues. The CDR3 spells CASSFQGYYEQYF. Here the CDR3 DNA reads TGTGCCAGCAGTTTCCAGGGTTACTACGAGCAGTACTTC.

The V and J genes are TRBV7-3 and TRBJ2-1; 11 bases align to TRBD2. V gave up 5 bases and J gave up 4 bases; unmatched junction bases: 7. The V gene's germline CDR1 is SGHTA and CDR2 FQGTGA. CDR3 size: 16 residues. The CDR3 loop reads CASSILAGGDYNEQFF. The CDR3 coding sequence is TGTGCCAGCAGCATTCTAGCGGGGGGAGATTACAATGAGCAGTTCTTC.

The V gene is TRBV10-3, the J gene TRBJ2-7; TRBD2 matches at 7 bases. The CDR3 is made up of 18 amino acids. Looked up from germline, CDR1 is ENHRY and CDR2 is SYGVKD. The ends lost 0 bases at V and 2 bases at J; junction bases unmatched: 13. The CDR3 protein is CAISESREKSGNPYEQYF. The DNA of the CDR3 is TGTGCCATCAGTGAGTCCCGCGAAAAAAGCGGGAATCCCTACGAGCAGTACTTC.

The CDR3: CASSERGSKAEKLFF. The CDR3 nucleotides are TGTGCCAGCAGTGAAAGGGGGTCTAAAGCCGAAAAACTGTTTTTT. The chain couples TRBV2 to TRBJ1-4; possible D gene TRBD1, 6 bases. CDR3 size: 15 residues. The germline CDR1 and CDR2 sequences are SNHLY and FYNNEI. Trimming left V 2 bases short and J 8 bases short, with 15 bases between.